A single sample gave rise to the 27 T cell receptor beta chains below, sequenced in a study of tumor-infiltrating lymphocytes in primary liver carcinoma. The study co-extracted DNA and RNA from about 19-30 mg of unsorted bulk tissue. TCR beta cDNA came from approximately 490 ng total RNA, primed with a constant-region primer. Slightly modified ARM-PCR served as the procedure for the TCR beta libraries. These libraries came from three rounds of nested multiplex PCR. Each of the first two PCR rounds ran approximately 9 cycles with TRBV1-TRBV30 forward and C-beta reverse primers. TCRdb itself ran the multiplex PCR reads through MiXCR, one entry per CDR3 protein. This sample yields over 100,000 distinct CDR3 sequences, of which roughly 70% are seen a single time; over 8% belongs to the top ten. Sequences were obtained from tumor-adjacent normal liver tissue. The receptors were gathered from a woman aged 55-75 years with primary liver carcinoma and hepatitis B virus infection.

Of note for this clonotype: A read error is possible here, since a much larger clone lies one base away. The chain couples TRBV30 to TRBJ1-5; D is uncertain. Germline values: CDR1 GTSNPN, CDR2 SVGIG (reference sequence). This CDR3 contains 13 residues. The ends were cut back, 3 bases at V and 7 bases at J, with 13 bases in the middle. CDR3: CAWRIFPRQPQHF. DNA of the CDR3: TGTGCCTGGAGAATATTTCCCCGGCAGCCCCAGCATTTT.

A remark on this clonotype: Since the CDR3 does not end with the conserved phenylalanine or tryptophan, this likely comes from a read error. J is TRBJ1-4 and V is TRBV11-2, with 7 bases aligning to TRBD1. Germline V gene data show CDR1 as SGHAT and CDR2 as FQNNGV. The length of the CDR3 is 15 residues. The V and J ends lost 10 bases and 5 bases, in that order; junction bases with no gene match: 13. The CDR3 DNA follows: TGTGCCAACAGTGATACGGGACAGCAAAATGAAAAACTGTTTTTG. Translation: CANSDTGQQNEKLFL.

As for this clonotype: A much larger clone sits a single nucleotide away, making a read error possible. This chain uses TRBV28 with TRBJ2-7; TRBD1 matches 7 bases. Trimming cost V 10 bases and J 3 bases; bases outside gene matches: 12. The CDR3 is made up of 14 amino acids. The germline CDR1 and CDR2 sequences are MDHEN and SYDVKM. In nucleotides, the CDR3 is TGTGCCATCCAATACCGGGACAGAGTCTACGAGCAGTACTTC. As protein: CAIQYRDRVYEQYF.

This CDR3 is CASSAGGTEAFF. The CDR3, as DNA: TGTGCCAGCAGCGCAGGCGGTACTGAAGCTTTCTTT. V gene TRBV9 combines with J gene TRBJ1-1, with unresolved D. Germline CDR1 reads SGDLS; CDR2 reads YYNGEE. The CDR3 covers 12 residues. V lost 3 bases and J lost 5, with 8 bases in between.

Ten or more counts support this clonotype. This chain connects TRBV5-6 to TRBJ2-7; 7 bases agree with TRBD2. Unmatched junction bases numbered 10, after V lost 0 bases and J lost 4 bases. The CDR3 runs to 16 residues. Germline V gene sequence: CDR1 SGHDT, CDR2 YYEEEE. The CDR3 region is CASSLDGGGFGYEQYF. For the CDR3, the DNA is TGTGCCAGCAGCTTGGACGGCGGGGGTTTCGGGTACGAGCAGTACTTC.

This clonotype appeared a few times. This chain connects TRBV11-1 to TRBJ2-4; TRBD2 is a possible D gene (5 bases). V lost 2 bases, J lost 12 bases, and 20 bases lay in between. The CDR3 has 15 residues. Germline V gene data show CDR1 as SGHAT and CDR2 as FQDESV (reference sequence). Here the CDR3 reads CASSLTAGQKSTQYF. CDR3 DNA: TGTGCCAGCAGCTTAACCGCGGGTCAAAAAAGCACTCAGTACTTC.

This clonotype was recorded only once. A junction boundary mismatches the germline segment, possibly from a read error. This chain joins TRBV6-5 and TRBJ2-2; TRBD1 matches 8 bases. CDR1 is MNHEY and CDR2 is SVGAGI in the germline V gene. The CDR3 has 14 amino acids. CDR3 coding DNA: TGTGTCAGCAGTCCGGACAGGGAGACCGGGGAGCTGTTTTTT. Its translation is CVSSPDRETGELFF.

As regards this clonotype: One base away lies a much larger clone, so this may be a sequencing read error. This sequence joins TRBV28 and TRBJ1-1; D unclear. Germline V CDR1 and CDR2: MDHEN, SYDVKM. The CDR3 loop spans 15 amino acids. CDR3 amino acids: CASSFDWADYTEALF. For the CDR3, the DNA is TGTGCCAGCAGTTTCGATTGGGCAGATTATACTGAAGCTTTATTT. The complete variable domain, with remaining parts taken from reference TRBV28 and TRBJ1-1, reads DVKVTQSSRYLVKRTGEKVFLECVQDMDHENMFWYRQDPGLGLRLIYFSYDVKMKEKGDIPEGYSVSREKKERFSLILESASTNQTSMYLCASSFDWADYTEALFGQGTRLTVV.

The chain joins TRBV5-6 to TRBJ1-1; D remains unclear. The V and J ends lost 1 base and 7 bases respectively, with 17 bases between them. The CDR3 spans 15 residues. From germline, CDR1 is SGHDT and CDR2 YYEEEE. This CDR3 is CASSLKVVTLNEAFF. CDR3 nucleotide sequence: TGTGCCAGCAGCTTGAAGGTCGTGACACTCAATGAAGCTTTCTTT. Supplemented by reference TRBV5-6 and TRBJ1-1, the full variable domain reads DAGVTQSPTHLIKTRGQQVTLRCSPKSGHDTVSWYQQALGQGPQFIFQYYEEEERQRGNFPDRFSGHQFPNYSSELNVNALLLGDSALYLCASSLKVVTLNEAFFGQGTRLTVV.

V and J are TRBV14 and TRBJ2-5, with 10 bases fitting TRBD1. Germline V gives CDR1 SGHDN, CDR2 FVKESK. Trimming cost V 6 bases and J 5 bases; bases outside gene matches: 15. This CDR3 contains 17 residues. The CDR3 here is CASSQLAGQGTRETQYF. Written as DNA, the CDR3 is TGTGCCAGCAGTCAGCTCGCGGGACAGGGGACAAGGGAGACCCAGTACTTC.

Comment on this clonotype: The final CDR3 position lacks the conserved phenylalanine or tryptophan, pointing to a likely read error. The DNA is omitted, as the CDR3 cannot be located on it reliably, and the CDR3 follows TCRdb's listing. The genes are TRBV6-6 and TRBJ1-5. Germline V gene data show CDR1 as MNHNY and CDR2 as SVGAGI (reference sequence). The CDR3 is 16 amino acids long, termini counted. The CDR3 region is CASSYSILPSNQPRHL.

The chain carries TRBV7-3 and TRBJ2-5, with D perhaps matching TRBD1 (6 bases). Between the trimmed V and J ends, which lost 5 bases and 2 bases, there was a span of 18 bases. The germline gives CDR1 SGHTA, CDR2 FQGTGA. CDR3 length: 16 residues. Written as DNA, the CDR3 is TGTGCCAGCAGCCCCCGGGACACTTTTAAACAAGAGACCCAGTACTTC. This codes for CASSPRDTFKQETQYF.

V is TRBV28 and J is TRBJ2-5, with D perhaps matching TRBD2 (5 bases). The V gene lost 6 bases and the J gene lost 6 bases, with 14 bases spanning the gap. The germline gives CDR1 MDHEN, CDR2 SYDVKM. The length of the CDR3 is 13 residues. This CDR3 reads CASSPGGGQTQYF. CDR3 DNA: TGTGCCAGCAGCCCAGGAGGCGGACAGACCCAGTACTTC.

This clonotype was picked up many times. The CDR3: CASRYGTSGTHEQFF. The CDR3 nucleotides read TGTGCCAGCAGATACGGGACTAGCGGGACTCATGAGCAGTTCTTC. V and J are TRBV7-8 and TRBJ2-1, with 13 nucleotides matching TRBD2. The junction had 7 bases not matched to a gene; V was cut back by 6 bases and J by 8 bases. Germline V gene data show CDR1 as SGHVS and CDR2 as FQNEAQ. The CDR3 extends over 15 amino acids. Looking up the rest from reference TRBV7-8 and TRBJ2-1 gives the full variable domain: GAGVSQSPRYKVAKRGQDVALRCDPISGHVSLFWYQQALGQGPEFLTYFQNEAQLDKSGLPSDRFFAERPEGSVSTLKIQRTQQEDSAVYLCASRYGTSGTHEQFFGPGTRLTVL.

This clonotype was seen repeatedly, ten times or more. The V gene is TRBV29-1, the J gene TRBJ2-3; a possible D gene is TRBD2 (5 bases). This CDR3 has 14 amino acids. V lost 6 bases, J lost 0 bases, and 13 bases lay in between. The germline gives CDR1 SQVTM, CDR2 ANQGSEA. DNA for the CDR3: TGCAGCGTAGGAGCGGTAGCTAGCACAGATACGCAGTATTTT. Its translation: CSVGAVASTDTQYF.

CDR3 loop: CANNWTGGAEQFF. The CDR3 DNA is TGTGCCAACAACTGGACTGGCGGGGCAGAGCAGTTCTTC. The gene calls are TRBV11-2 and TRBJ2-1; a possible D gene is TRBD2 (6 bases). Germline loops: CDR1 SGHAT, CDR2 FQNNGV. V lost 10 bases and J 10 bases, leaving 20 bases between the germline ends. The CDR3 is made up of 13 amino acids.

The chain employs TRBV20-1 and TRBJ2-1; no clear D. This CDR3 has 11 amino acids. The germline V gene encodes CDR1 DFQATT and CDR2 SNEGSKA (reference sequence). V lost 6 bases and J lost 6, with 9 bases in between. CDR3 sequence: CSAPLINEQFF. CDR3 nucleotide sequence: TGCAGTGCCCCTTTAATCAATGAGCAGTTCTTC.

This clonotype was detected ten times or more. This chain links TRBV28 with TRBJ1-1, with a weak D call TRBD1 (6 bases). This CDR3 is built from 13 residues. The V and J ends lost 8 bases and 4 bases respectively, with 14 bases between them. The germline CDR1 and CDR2 sequences are MDHEN and SYDVKM. In DNA, the CDR3 is TGTGCCAGCGGGGGACATACAGTCACTGAAGCTTTCTTT. Encoded protein: CASGGHTVTEAFF.

Note on this clonotype: The conserved final phenylalanine or tryptophan is absent from the CDR3, which likely points to a read error. It is unclear where the CDR3 begins or ends on the DNA, so no DNA is shown, and the CDR3 is as TCRdb lists it. CDR3 amino acids: CSVADPTSELYNEHFS. V and J are TRBV29-1 and TRBJ2-1; the tabulated D call, TRBD2, remains unverified against the DNA. The CDR3 contains 16 residues when both ends are counted. Per germline, CDR1 SQVTM and CDR2 ANQGSEA.

V is TRBV29-1 and J is TRBJ2-3; 8 bases map to TRBD2. J lost 4 bases, V lost 8 bases, and 14 bases had no gene match. CDR3 length: 15 amino acids. Germline V gene lookup returns CDR1 SQVTM and CDR2 ANQGSEA. The CDR3 coding sequence is TGCAGCTCACGAGGGCTAGCGGGTGTCGCAGATACGCAGTATTTT. Its translation is CSSRGLAGVADTQYF.

With respect to this clonotype: An end of the junction does not agree with germline; a read error may underlie this. This chain uses TRBV11-2 with TRBJ2-3, with 9 positions matching TRBD2. Germline CDR1 reads SGHAT; CDR2 reads FQNNGV. This CDR3 has 16 amino acids. CDR3 amino acids: CASSQGLAPSTDTQFF. Written as DNA, the CDR3 is TGTGCCAGCAGCCAGGGACTAGCCCCTAGCACGGATACGCAGTTTTTT.

Note on this clonotype: A read error may produce the germline difference seen at one junction end. The chain carries TRBV12-3 or TRBV12-4 and TRBJ1-1; a possible D gene is TRBD1 (6 bases). The CDR3 is made up of 14 amino acids. The CDR3 bases are TGTGCCAGCAGCCCGGGACAACCGAACACCGAAGCTCTCTTT. Amino acids: CASSPGQPNTEALF.

A word on this clonotype: The CDR3 carries no conserved terminal phenylalanine or tryptophan, so it likely arises from a read error. The DNA is omitted, as the CDR3 cannot be located on it reliably, and the CDR3 follows TCRdb's listing. This chain uses TRBV10-3 with TRBJ1-1; the table's TRBD1 call for D was not verified on the DNA. In germline, CDR1 is ENHRY, CDR2 SYGVKD. The CDR3 spans 13 residues, counting both ends. CDR3 sequence: CAITLTGNAESFL.

Ten or more counts support this clonotype. This chain uses TRBV28 with TRBJ1-3; D call uncertain. There are 13 residues in the CDR3. V lost 6 bases and J lost 7, with 13 bases in between. CDR1 MDHEN and CDR2 SYDVKM come from the germline V gene. The CDR3 region is CASSSLPGNTIYF. The CDR3 DNA sequence: TGTGCCAGCAGCTCACTACCGGGGAACACCATATATTTT.

With regard to this clonotype: The conserved closing phenylalanine or tryptophan is absent in this CDR3, likely reflecting a read error. The chain couples TRBV11-2 to TRBJ1-1; D remains ambiguous. With 2 bases removed from V and 10 bases from J, the gap between germline ends came to 11 bases. Germline V gives CDR1 SGHAT, CDR2 FQNNGV. The CDR3 totals 12 residues. The CDR3 loop reads CASSLNLIRAFS. The CDR3 DNA reads as TGTGCCAGCAGCTTAAATCTCATCCGAGCTTTCTCT.

This clonotype was detected ten times or more. This rearrangement joins TRBV28 to TRBJ2-3; TRBD2 matches at 10 bases. Per germline, CDR1 MDHEN and CDR2 SYDVKM. The V and J ends lost 6 bases and 7 bases, in that order; junction bases with no gene match: 4. This CDR3 is 13 amino acids long. CDR3 sequence reads: CASRWTSGHTQYF. The CDR3 DNA reads TGTGCCAGCAGGTGGACTAGCGGCCATACGCAGTATTTT.

This clonotype was seen many times. The V and J genes are TRBV30 and TRBJ1-1; perhaps TRBD1 as D (5 bases). The CDR3 spans 14 residues. V lost 3 bases, J lost 8 bases, and 19 bases lay in between. CDR1 is GTSNPN and CDR2 is SVGIG in the germline V gene (reference sequence). The CDR3 is CAWRFDYPGPEAFF. CDR3 bases: TGTGCCTGGAGGTTTGACTATCCGGGGCCCGAAGCTTTCTTT.